The following is a T cell receptor (beta chain) sequence with its context. Source study methods: Nucleated cell number was recorded as an estimate derived from reference gene primer amplification. Method: immunoSEQ multiplex PCR; TCRdb's copy keeps in-frame clones and lacks some. The V and J calls and clone size were taken over from that table, and D and trimming were inferred from the DNA. This table has approximately 170,000 clones, around 81% appearing once. This record belongs to a study of blood T cell repertoires in COVID-19. Study-level background: Sites in the United States, Italy and Spain provided acute and convalescent COVID-19 samples. PBMCs, B-cell-depleted T cells, or T cells provided the cDNA or gDNA that made up the material.

Germline V lookup: CDR1 SGHRS, CDR2 YFSETQ. The CDR3 is made up of 15 amino acids. V lost 2 bases to trimming and J lost 8 bases; unmatched junction nucleotides: 7. The chain carries TRBV5-1 and TRBJ2-1, with 10 bases identical to TRBD2. The sequenced sample was peripheral blood. This receptor was identified in a man aged 55 to 70 with active or convalescent COVID-19. This CDR3 reads CASSLAGGPVDEQFF. DNA for the CDR3: TGCGCCAGCAGCTTAGCGGGGGGGCCGGTGGATGAGCAGTTCTTC.